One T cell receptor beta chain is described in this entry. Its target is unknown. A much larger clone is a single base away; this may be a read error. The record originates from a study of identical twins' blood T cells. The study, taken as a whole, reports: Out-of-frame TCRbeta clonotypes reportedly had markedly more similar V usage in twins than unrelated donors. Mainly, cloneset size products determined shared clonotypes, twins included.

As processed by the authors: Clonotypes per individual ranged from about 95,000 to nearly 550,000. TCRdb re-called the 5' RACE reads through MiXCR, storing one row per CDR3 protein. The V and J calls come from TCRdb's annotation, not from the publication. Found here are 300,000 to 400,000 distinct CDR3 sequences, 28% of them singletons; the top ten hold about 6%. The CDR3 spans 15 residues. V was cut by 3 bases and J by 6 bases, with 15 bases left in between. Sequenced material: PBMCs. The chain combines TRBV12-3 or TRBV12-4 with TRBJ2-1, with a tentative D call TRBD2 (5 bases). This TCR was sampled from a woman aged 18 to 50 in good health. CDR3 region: CASSFQGSTSNEQFF. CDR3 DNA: TGTGCCAGCAGTTTCCAAGGGAGCACCAGCAATGAGCAGTTCTTC.